This T cell receptor beta chain was observed in a study of cytomegalovirus exposure and HLA in healthy donors. The V and J ends lost 7 bases and 6 bases, in that order; junction bases with no gene match: 8. The CDR3 loop spans 13 amino acids. Germline V lookup: CDR1 SGHRS, CDR2 YFSETQ. TCRdb keeps only in-frame clones here, not all; method: immunoSEQ multiplex PCR. This sample has about 140,000 clones; almost 85% occur once, and the top ten carry over 1.3%. V and J are TRBV5-1 and TRBJ1-1; 8 bases are a match to TRBD1. Material: PBMCs. This receptor was obtained from a woman between 25 and 40 years old in good health and CMV-seronegative. The CDR3 here is CASRTGIFAEAFF. CDR3 sequence (DNA): TGCGCCAGCCGGACAGGGATATTCGCTGAAGCTTTCTTT.